Each of the 8 T cell receptor beta chains below was sequenced from the same sample in a study of cytomegalovirus exposure and HLA in healthy donors. The PCR had 60 Vbeta and 13 Jbeta primers. Measured with immunoSEQ multiplex PCR; TCRdb has only the in-frame clones, and not every one. With 68,000 or so clones in the sample, the ten largest clones hold approximately 15%. Specimen: PBMCs. These receptors were collected from a boy aged 10-17 years in good health and CMV-seronegative.

This chain joins TRBV11-3 and TRBJ2-1; 8 nucleotides align to TRBD2. The CDR3 totals 13 residues. Trimming cost V 4 bases and J 12 bases; bases outside gene matches: 8. Germline CDR1 SGHNT, CDR2 YENEEA. This CDR3 reads CASSSLSAGAQFF. In nucleotides, the CDR3 is TGTGCCAGCAGCTCCCTCTCAGCGGGAGCGCAGTTCTTC.

This chain uses TRBV6-1 with TRBJ1-3, with D possibly matching TRBD1 (5 bases). V lost 8 bases, J lost 4 bases, and 12 bases lay in between. The CDR3 is 13 residues long. Germline V gives CDR1 MNHNS, CDR2 SASEGT. The DNA of the CDR3 is TGTGCCAGCTCCGGGACTCCCGGAAACACCATATATTTT. Translating it yields CASSGTPGNTIYF.

This sequence joins TRBV9 and TRBJ2-3, with 12 bases aligning to TRBD2. Trimming cost V 2 bases and J 5 bases; bases outside gene matches: 9. This CDR3 is built from 17 residues. Per germline, CDR1 SGDLS and CDR2 YYNGEE. This CDR3 reads CASSVLAGGPGGDTQYF. The CDR3 DNA sequence: TGTGCCAGCAGCGTGCTAGCGGGAGGGCCGGGGGGAGATACGCAGTATTTT.

The chain recombines TRBV11-3 with TRBJ2-1; TRBD2 agrees at 12 bases. Germline CDR1 and CDR2: SGHNT and YENEEA. V was clipped by 0 bases and J by 7 bases; unmatched bases: 4. The length of the CDR3 is 16 residues. The DNA of the CDR3 is TGTGCCAGCAGCTTAGAGACTAGCGGGAGTGGGAATGAGCAGTTCTTC. Its translation is CASSLETSGSGNEQFF.

The chain joins TRBV30 to TRBJ2-7, with 8 bases aligning to TRBD2. The CDR3 is 13 residues long. Germline CDR1 GTSNPN, CDR2 SVGIG (reference sequence). V was clipped by 5 bases and J by 3 bases; unmatched bases: 6. The CDR3 loop reads CAWEKAGVYEQYF. The DNA for the CDR3 is TGTGCCTGGGAAAAAGCGGGAGTCTACGAGCAGTACTTC.

This rearrangement joins TRBV5-6 to TRBJ2-6, with D perhaps matching TRBD2 (7 bases). Germline loops: CDR1 SGHDT, CDR2 YYEEEE. This CDR3 is built from 16 residues. Trimming cost V 4 bases and J 4 bases, with 15 bases left between them. CDR3 loop: CASSEGGGSGANVLTF. The CDR3 DNA sequence: TGTGCCAGCAGCGAAGGGGGAGGGAGCGGGGCCAACGTCCTGACTTTC. Full variable domain (missing parts from reference TRBV5-6 and TRBJ2-6): DAGVTQSPTHLIKTRGQQVTLRCSPKSGHDTVSWYQQALGQGPQFIFQYYEEEERQRGNFPDRFSGHQFPNYSSELNVNALLLGDSALYLCASSEGGGSGANVLTFGAGSRLTVL.

The rearrangement joins TRBV7-3 to TRBJ2-3; TRBD2 might be the D (6 bases). This CDR3 comprises 15 residues. The germline CDR1 and CDR2 sequences are SGHTA and FQGTGA. V dropped 1 base and J dropped 5 bases, with 13 bases sitting between them. CDR3 loop: CASSLRLGSIDTQYF. The CDR3, as DNA: TGTGCCAGCAGCTTAAGACTCGGGAGTATAGATACGCAGTATTTT.

The chain recombines TRBV7-9 with TRBJ1-4; D is perhaps TRBD1 (6 bases). V lost 4 bases and J 3 bases, leaving 12 bases between the germline ends. The CDR3 is made up of 15 amino acids. Germline CDR1 reads SEHNR; CDR2 reads FQNEAQ (reference sequence). The CDR3 reads CASSSAGGPNEKLFF. CDR3 nucleotide sequence: TGTGCCAGCAGCTCGGCGGGGGGCCCTAATGAAAAACTGTTTTTT.